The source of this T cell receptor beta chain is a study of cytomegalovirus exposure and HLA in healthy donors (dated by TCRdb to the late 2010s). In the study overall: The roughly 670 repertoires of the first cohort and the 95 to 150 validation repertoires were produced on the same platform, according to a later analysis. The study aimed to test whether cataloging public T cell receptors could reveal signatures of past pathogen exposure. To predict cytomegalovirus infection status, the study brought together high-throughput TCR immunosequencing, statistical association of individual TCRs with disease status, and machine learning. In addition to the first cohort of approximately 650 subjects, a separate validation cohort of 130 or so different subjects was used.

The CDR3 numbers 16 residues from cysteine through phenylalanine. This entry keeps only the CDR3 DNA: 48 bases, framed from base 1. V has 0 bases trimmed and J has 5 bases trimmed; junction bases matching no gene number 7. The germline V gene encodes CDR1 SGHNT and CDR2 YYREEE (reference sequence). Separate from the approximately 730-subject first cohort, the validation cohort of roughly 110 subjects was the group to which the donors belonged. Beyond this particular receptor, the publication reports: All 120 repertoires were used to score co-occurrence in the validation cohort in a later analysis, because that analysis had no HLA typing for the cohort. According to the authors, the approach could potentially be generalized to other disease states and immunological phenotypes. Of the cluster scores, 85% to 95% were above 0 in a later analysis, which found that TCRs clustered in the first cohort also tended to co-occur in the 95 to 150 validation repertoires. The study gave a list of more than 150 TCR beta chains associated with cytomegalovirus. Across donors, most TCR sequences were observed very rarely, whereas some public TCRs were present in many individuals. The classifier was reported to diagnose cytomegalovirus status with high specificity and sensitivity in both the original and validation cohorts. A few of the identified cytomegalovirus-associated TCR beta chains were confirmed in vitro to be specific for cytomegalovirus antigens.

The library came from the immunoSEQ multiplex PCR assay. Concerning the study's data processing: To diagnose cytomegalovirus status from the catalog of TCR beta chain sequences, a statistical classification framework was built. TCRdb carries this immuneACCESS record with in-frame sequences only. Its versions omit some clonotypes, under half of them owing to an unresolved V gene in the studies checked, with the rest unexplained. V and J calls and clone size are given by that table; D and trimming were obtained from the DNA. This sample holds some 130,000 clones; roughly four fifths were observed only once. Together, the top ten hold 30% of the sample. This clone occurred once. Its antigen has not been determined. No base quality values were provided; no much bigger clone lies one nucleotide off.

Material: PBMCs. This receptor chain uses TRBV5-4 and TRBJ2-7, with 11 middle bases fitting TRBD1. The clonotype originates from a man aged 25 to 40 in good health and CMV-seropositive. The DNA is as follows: TGTGCCAGCAGCTTGGGTCTGGGACAGGGGGGCAACGAGCAGTACTTC. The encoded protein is CASSLGLGQGGNEQYF.